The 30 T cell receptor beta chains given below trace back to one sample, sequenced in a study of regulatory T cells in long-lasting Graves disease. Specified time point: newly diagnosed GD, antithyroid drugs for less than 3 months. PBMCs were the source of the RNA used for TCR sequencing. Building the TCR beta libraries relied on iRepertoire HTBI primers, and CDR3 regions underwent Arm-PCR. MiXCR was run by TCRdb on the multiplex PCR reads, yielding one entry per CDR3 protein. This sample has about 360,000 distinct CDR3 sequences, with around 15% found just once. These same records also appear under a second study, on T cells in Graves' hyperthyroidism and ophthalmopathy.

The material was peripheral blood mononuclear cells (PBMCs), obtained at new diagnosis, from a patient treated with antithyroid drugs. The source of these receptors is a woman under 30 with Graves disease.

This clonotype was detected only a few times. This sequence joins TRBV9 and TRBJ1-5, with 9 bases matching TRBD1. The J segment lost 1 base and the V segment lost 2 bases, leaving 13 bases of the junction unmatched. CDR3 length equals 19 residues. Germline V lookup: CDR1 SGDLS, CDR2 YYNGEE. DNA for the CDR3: TGTGCCAGCAGCGTGGAGACGGACAGGGGTATAGCGAGCAATCAGCCCCAGCATTTT. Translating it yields CASSVETDRGIASNQPQHF. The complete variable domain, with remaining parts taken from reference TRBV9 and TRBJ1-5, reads DSGVTQTPKHLITATGQRVTLRCSPRSGDLSVYWYQQSLDQGLQFLIQYYNGEERAKGNILERFSAQQFPDLHSELNLSSLELGDSALYFCASSVETDRGIASNQPQHFGDGTRLSIL.

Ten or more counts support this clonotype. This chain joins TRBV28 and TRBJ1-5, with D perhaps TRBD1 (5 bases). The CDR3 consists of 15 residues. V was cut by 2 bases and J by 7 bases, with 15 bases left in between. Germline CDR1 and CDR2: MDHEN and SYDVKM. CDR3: CASSLRGRVGQPQHF. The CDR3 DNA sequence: TGTGCCAGCAGTTTACGGGGGAGGGTCGGGCAGCCCCAGCATTTT. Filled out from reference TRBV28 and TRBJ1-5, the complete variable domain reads DVKVTQSSRYLVKRTGEKVFLECVQDMDHENMFWYRQDPGLGLRLIYFSYDVKMKEKGDIPEGYSVSREKKERFSLILESASTNQTSMYLCASSLRGRVGQPQHFGDGTRLSIL.

As DNA, the CDR3 is TGTGCCAGCAGTCAGGGCTTCGGGACAACGACTTATGGCTACACCTTC. Encoded protein: CASSQGFGTTTYGYTF. This chain uses TRBV6-1 with TRBJ1-2, with a weak D call TRBD1 (6 bases). Deletions cut 5 bases from V and 5 bases from J, with 21 bases between. Germline values: CDR1 MNHNS, CDR2 SASEGT. The length of the CDR3 is 16 residues.

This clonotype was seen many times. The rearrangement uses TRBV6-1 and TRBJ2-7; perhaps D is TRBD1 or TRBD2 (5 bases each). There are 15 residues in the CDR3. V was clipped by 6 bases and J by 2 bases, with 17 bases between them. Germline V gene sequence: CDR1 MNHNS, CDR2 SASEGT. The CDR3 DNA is TGTGCCAGCAGCCCAGTGGGGACGGGACCCTACGAGCAGTACTTC. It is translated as CASSPVGTGPYEQYF.

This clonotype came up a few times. In DNA, the CDR3 is TGTGCCAGCAGCAAACTAGGGGGAAAGGGGACCCAGTACTTC. It yields the protein CASSKLGGKGTQYF. The J gene is TRBJ2-5, the V gene TRBV7-2; D possibly corresponds to TRBD1 (6 bases). Germline CDR1 is SGHTA and CDR2 is FQGNSA. This CDR3 spans 14 amino acids. V lost 5 bases, J lost 7 bases, and 17 bases lay in between.

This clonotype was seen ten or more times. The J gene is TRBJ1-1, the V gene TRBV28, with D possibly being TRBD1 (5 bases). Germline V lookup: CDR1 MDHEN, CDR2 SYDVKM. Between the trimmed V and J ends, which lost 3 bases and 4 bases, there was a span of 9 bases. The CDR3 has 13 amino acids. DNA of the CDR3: TGTGCCAGCAGTTTCATAGGGGCCACTGAAGCTTTCTTT. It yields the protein CASSFIGATEAFF.

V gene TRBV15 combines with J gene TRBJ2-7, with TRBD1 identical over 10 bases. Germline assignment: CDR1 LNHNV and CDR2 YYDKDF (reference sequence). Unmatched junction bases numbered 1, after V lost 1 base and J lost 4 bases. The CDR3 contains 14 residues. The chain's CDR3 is CATSRGQGAYEQYF. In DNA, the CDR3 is TGTGCCACCAGCAGAGGACAGGGGGCGTACGAGCAGTACTTC.

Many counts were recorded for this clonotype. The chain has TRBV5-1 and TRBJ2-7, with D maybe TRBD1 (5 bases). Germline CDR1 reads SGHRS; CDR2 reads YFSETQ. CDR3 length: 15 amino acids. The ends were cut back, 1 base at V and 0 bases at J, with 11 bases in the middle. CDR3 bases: TGCGCCAGCAGCTTGCCAGGGATAGGCTCCTACGAGCAGTACTTC. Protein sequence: CASSLPGIGSYEQYF. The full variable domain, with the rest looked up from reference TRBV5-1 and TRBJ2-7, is KAGVTQTPRYLIKTRGQQVTLSCSPISGHRSVSWYQQTPGQGLQFLFEYFSETQRNKGNFPGRFSGRQFSNSRSEMNVSTLELGDSALYLCASSLPGIGSYEQYFGPGTRLTVT.

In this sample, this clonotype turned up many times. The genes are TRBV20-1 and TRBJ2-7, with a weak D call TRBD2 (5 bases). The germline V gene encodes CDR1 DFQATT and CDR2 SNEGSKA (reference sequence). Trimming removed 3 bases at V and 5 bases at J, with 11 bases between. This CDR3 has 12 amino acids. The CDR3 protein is CSARRAGDEQYF. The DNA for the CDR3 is TGCAGTGCTAGGCGGGCAGGAGACGAGCAGTACTTC.

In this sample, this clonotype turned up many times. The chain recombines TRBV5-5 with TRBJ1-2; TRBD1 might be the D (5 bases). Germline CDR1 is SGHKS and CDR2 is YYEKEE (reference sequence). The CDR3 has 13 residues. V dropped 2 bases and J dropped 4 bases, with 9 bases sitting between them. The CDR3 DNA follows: TGTGCCAGCAGCTTCGAGGGGCCCTATGGCTACACCTTC. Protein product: CASSFEGPYGYTF.

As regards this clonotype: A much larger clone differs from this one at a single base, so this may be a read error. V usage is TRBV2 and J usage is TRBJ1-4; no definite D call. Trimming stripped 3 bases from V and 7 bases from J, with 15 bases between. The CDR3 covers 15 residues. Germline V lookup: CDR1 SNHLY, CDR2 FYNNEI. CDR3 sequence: CASSEVPIPAEKLFF. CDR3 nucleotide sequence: TGTGCCAGCAGTGAGGTGCCGATACCTGCTGAAAAACTGTTTTTT.

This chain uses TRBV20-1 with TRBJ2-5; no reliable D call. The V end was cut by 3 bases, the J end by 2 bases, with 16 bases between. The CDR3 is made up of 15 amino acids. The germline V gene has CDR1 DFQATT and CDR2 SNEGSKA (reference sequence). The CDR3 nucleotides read TGCAGTGCTAGTAATGCGGTGATGGGGCAAGAGACCCAGTACTTC. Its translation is CSASNAVMGQETQYF.

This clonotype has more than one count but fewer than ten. CDR3 in amino acids: CASRPPGQDYEQYF. DNA of the CDR3: TGTGCCAGCAGACCCCCGGGACAGGACTACGAGCAGTACTTC. The chain uses TRBV12-3 or TRBV12-4 and TRBJ2-7; TRBD1 matches 8 bases. The V segment lost 6 bases and the J segment 3 bases; nucleotides outside the gene matches: 7. This CDR3 region has 14 residues.

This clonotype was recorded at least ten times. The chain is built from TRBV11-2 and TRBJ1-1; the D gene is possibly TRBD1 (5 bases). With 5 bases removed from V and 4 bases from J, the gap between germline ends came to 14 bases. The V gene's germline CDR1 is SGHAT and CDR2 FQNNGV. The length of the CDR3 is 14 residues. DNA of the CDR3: TGTGCCAGCAGCCCCGTGGGACGGCTCACTGAAGCTTTCTTT. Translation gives CASSPVGRLTEAFF.

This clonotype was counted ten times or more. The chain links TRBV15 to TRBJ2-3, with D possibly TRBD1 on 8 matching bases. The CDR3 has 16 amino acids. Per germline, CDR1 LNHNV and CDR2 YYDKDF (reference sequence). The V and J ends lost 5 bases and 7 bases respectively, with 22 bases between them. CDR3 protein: CATSGRGQALLNTQYF. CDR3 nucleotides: TGTGCCACCAGCGGGAGGGGACAGGCCCTCCTGAATACGCAGTATTTT.

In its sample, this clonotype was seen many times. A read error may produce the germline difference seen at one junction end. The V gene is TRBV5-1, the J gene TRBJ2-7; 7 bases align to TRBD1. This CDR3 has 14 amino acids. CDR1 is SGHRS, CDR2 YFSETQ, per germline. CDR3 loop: CASSLGTETYEQYF. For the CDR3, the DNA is TGTGCCAGCAGCTTGGGGACAGAAACCTACGAGCAGTACTTC.

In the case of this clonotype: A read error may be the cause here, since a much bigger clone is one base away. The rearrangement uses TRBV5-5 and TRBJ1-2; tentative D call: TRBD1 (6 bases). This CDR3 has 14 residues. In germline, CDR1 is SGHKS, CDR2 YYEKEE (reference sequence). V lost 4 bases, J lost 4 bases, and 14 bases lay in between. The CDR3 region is CASSLGAGAYGYTF. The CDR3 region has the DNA TGTGCCAGCAGCCTAGGTGCGGGGGCCTATGGCTACACCTTC.

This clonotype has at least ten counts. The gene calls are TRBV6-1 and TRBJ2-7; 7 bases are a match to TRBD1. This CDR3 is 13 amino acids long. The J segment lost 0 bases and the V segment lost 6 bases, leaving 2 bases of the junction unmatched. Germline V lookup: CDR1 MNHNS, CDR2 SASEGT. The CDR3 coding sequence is TGTGCCAGCAGGGCAGGGGGCTCCTACGAGCAGTACTTC. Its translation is CASRAGGSYEQYF.

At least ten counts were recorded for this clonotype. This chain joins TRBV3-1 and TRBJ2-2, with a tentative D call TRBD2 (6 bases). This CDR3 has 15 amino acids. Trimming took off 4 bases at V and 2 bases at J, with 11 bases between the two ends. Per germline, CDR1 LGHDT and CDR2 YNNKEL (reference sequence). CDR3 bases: TGTGCCAGCAGCCGCCCAGGGACTAACACCGGGGAGCTGTTTTTT. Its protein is CASSRPGTNTGELFF.

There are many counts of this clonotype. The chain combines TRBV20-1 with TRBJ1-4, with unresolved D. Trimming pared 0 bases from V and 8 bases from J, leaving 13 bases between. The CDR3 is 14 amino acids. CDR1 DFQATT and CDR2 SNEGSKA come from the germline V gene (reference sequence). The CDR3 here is CSARDAQRWEKLFF. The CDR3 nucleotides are TGCAGTGCTAGAGACGCCCAGCGGTGGGAAAAACTGTTTTTT.

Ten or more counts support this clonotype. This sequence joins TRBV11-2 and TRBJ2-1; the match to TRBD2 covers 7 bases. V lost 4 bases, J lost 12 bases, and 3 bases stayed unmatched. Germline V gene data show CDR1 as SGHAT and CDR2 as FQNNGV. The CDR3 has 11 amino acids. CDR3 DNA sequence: TGTGCCAGCAGCTGGACTAGTGGGCAGTTCTTC. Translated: CASSWTSGQFF.

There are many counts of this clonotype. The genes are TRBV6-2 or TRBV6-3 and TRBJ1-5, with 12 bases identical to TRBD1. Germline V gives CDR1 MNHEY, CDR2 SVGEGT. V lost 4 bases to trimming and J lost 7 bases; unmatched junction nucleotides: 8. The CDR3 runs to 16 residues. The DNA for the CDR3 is TGTGCCAGCAGTTGGAGGGGACAGGGGGCGTACCAGCCCCAGCATTTT. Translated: CASSWRGQGAYQPQHF.

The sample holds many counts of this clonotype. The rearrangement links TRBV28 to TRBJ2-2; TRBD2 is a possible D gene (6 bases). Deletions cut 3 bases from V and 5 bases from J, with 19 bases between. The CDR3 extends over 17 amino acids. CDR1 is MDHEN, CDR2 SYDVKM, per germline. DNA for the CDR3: TGTGCCAGCAGTTTTAGGAGGGGTTTTACCCAAACCGGGGAGCTGTTTTTT. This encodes CASSFRRGFTQTGELFF.

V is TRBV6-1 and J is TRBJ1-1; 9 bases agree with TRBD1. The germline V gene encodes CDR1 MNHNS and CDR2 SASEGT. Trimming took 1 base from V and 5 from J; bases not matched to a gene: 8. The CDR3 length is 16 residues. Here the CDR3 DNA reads TGTGCCAGCAGTGAAGAACCGGGACAGGGCGCGACTGAAGCTTTCTTT. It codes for CASSEEPGQGATEAFF.

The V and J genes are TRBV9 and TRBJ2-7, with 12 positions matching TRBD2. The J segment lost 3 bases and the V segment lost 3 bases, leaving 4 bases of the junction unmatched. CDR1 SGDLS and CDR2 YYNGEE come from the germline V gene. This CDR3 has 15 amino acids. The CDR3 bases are TGTGCCAGCAGCGCCCGACTAGCGGGAGACTACGAGCAGTACTTC. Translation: CASSARLAGDYEQYF.

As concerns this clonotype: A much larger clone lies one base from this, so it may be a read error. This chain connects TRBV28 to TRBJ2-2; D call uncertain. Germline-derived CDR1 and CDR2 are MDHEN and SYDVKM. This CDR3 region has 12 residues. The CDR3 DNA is TGTGTCATCCAGGCGAACACCGGGGAGCTGTTTTTT. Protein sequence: CVIQANTGELFF.

The CDR3 is CASSDQARDTDTQYF. CDR3 nucleotide sequence: TGCGCCAGCAGTGACCAAGCCCGGGACACAGATACGCAGTATTTT. This chain links TRBV10-1 with TRBJ2-3; TRBD2 is a possible D gene (5 bases). Germline loops: CDR1 WNHNN, CDR2 SYGVQD (reference sequence). This CDR3 has 15 residues. Trimming pared 3 bases from V and 2 bases from J, leaving 12 bases between.

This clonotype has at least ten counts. The CDR3 sequence is CASSAAGETYEQYF. In DNA, the CDR3 is TGTGCCAGCAGCGCCGCAGGTGAAACCTACGAGCAGTACTTC. V usage is TRBV28 and J usage is TRBJ2-7, with D uncertain. Deletions cut 6 bases from V and 2 bases from J, with 14 bases between. In germline, CDR1 is MDHEN, CDR2 SYDVKM. The CDR3 contains 14 residues.

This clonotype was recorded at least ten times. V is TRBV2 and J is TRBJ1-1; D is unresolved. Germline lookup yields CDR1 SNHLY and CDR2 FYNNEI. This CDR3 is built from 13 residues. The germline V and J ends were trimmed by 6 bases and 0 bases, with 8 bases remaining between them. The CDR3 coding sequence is TGTGCCAGCAGCGACGGGGTGAACACTGAAGCTTTCTTT. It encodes CASSDGVNTEAFF.

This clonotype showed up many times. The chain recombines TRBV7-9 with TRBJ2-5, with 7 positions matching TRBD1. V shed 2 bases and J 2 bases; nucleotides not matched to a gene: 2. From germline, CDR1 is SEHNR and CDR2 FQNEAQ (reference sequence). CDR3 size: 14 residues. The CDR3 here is CASSLTQGQETQYF. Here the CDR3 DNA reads TGTGCCAGCAGCTTAACACAGGGGCAAGAGACCCAGTACTTC.